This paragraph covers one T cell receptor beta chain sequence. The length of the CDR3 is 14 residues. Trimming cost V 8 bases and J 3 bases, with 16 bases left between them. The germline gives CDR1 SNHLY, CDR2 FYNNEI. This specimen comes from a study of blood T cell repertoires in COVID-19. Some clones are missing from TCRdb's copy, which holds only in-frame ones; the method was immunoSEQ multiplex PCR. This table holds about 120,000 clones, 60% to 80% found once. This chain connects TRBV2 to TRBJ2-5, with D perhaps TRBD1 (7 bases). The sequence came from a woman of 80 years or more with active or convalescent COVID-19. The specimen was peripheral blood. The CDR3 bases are TGTGCCAGCGGAGGGACAGCTAAGAAAGAGACCCAGTACTTC. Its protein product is CASGGTAKKETQYF.